This T cell receptor beta chain was captured in a study of cytomegalovirus exposure and HLA in healthy donors. For the study at large: An analysis done earlier identified 100 million to 140 million unique TCR beta sequences from about 180 million T cells.

The PCR had 60 Vbeta and 13 Jbeta primers. Generated by immunoSEQ multiplex PCR, the TCRdb table keeps only in-frame clones and is missing some. In the table there are about 200,000 clones, approximately 80% of which are singletons. CDR1 LGHNA and CDR2 YNFKEQ come from the germline V gene. The CDR3 consists of 16 residues. V lost 5 bases and J lost 7; bases outside the gene matches: 11. In the case of this clone: Its antigen is unidentified.

Overall study findings and caveats: Productive status was seen about 87% or about 30% of the time for most TCR beta V segments in an earlier analysis.

This receptor was taken from a man younger than 45 in good health and CMV-seronegative. The chain combines TRBV4-2 with TRBJ1-4; TRBD1 aligns across 9 bases. Source material: PBMCs. The DNA for the CDR3 is TGTGCCAGCAGCTCAAGTGGGACAGGGTTGGGTGAAAAACTGTTTTTT. This translates into CASSSSGTGLGEKLFF.